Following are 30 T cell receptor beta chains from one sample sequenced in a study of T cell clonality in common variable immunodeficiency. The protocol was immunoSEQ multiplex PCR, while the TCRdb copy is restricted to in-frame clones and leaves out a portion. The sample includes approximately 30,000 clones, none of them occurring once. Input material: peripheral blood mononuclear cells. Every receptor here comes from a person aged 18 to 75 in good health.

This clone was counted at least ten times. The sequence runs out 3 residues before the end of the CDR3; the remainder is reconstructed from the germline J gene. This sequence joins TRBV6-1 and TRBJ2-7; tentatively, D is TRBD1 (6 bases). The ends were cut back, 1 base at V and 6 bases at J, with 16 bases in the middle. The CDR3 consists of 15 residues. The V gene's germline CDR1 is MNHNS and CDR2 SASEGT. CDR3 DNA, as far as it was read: TGTGCCAGCAGTGAAGTCGTCCAGGGGAGCTCCGAG. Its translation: CASSEVVQGSSE. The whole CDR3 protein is CASSEVVQGSSEQYF.

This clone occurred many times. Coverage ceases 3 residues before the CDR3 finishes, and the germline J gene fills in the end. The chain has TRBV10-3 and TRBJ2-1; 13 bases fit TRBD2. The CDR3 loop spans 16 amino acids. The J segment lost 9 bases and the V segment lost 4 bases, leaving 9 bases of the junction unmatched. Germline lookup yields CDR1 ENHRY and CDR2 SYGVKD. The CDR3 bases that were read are TGTGCCATCAGTGGTGGAACTAGCGGGAGGGAGGGTGAG. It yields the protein CAISGGTSGREGE. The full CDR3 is CAISGGTSGREGEQFF.

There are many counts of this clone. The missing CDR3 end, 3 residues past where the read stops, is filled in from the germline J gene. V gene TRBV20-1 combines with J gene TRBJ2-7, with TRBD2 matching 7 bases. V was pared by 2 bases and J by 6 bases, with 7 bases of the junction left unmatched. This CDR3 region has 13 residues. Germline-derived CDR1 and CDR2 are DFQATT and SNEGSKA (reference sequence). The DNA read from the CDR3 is TGCAGTGCTAGACCAACTAGCGCCGGCGAG. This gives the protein CSARPTSAGE. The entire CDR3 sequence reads CSARPTSAGEQYF.

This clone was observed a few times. CDR3 amino acids: CASSFLAGGGSYNEQFF. Incomplete CDR3 DNA: TGTGCCAGTAGTTTCTTAGCGGGAGGAGGCTCCTACAATGAG. The chain recombines TRBV19 with TRBJ2-1, with 10 bases that match TRBD2. The read halts 3 residues ahead of the CDR3 end, with the missing end drawn from the germline J gene. This CDR3 spans 17 amino acids. Germline V lookup: CDR1 LNHDA, CDR2 SQIVND (reference sequence). The ends lost 5 bases at V and 0 bases at J; junction bases unmatched: 7.

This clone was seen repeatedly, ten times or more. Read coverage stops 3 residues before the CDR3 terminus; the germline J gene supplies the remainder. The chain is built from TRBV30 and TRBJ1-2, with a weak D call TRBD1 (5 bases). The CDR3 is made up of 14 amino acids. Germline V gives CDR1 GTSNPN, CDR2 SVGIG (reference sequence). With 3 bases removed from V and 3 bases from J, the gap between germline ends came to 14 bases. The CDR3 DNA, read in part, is TGTGCCTGGAGCCCCGGGCAGGGCGACTATGGC. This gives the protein CAWSPGQGDYG. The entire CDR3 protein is CAWSPGQGDYGYTF.

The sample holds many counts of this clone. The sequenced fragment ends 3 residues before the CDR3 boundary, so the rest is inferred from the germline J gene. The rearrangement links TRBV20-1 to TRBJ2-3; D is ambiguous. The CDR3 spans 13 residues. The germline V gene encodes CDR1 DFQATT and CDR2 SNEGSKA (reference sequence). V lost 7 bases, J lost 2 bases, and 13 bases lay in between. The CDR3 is CSVQERYTDTQYF. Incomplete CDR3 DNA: TGCAGTGTCCAAGAACGGTACACAGATACG.

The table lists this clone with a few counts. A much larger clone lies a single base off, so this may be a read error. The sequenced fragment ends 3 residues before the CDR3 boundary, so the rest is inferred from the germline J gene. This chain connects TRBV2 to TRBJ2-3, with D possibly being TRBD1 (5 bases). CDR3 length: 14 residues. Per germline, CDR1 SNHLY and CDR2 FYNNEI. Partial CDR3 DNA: TGTGCCAGCAGTGAGCAGGGTTTGGATCAGCCG. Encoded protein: CASSEQGLDQP. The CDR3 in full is CASSEQGLDQPQYF.

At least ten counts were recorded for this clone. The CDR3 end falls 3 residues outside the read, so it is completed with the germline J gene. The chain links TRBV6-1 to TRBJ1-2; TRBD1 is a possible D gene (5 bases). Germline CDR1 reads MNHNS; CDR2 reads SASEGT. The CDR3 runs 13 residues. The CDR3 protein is CASSEAGGSGYTF. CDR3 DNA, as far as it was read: TGTGCCAGCAGTGAAGCGGGGGGGAGCGGC.

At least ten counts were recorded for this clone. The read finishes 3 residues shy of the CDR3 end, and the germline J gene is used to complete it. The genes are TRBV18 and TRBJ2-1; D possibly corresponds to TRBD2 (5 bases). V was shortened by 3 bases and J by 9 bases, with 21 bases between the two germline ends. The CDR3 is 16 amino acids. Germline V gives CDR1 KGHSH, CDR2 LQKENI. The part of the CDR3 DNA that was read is TGTGCCAGCTCACCTCCGGGTCCGGGATTGGCGGGTGAG. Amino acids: CASSPPGPGLAGE. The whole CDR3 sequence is CASSPPGPGLAGEQFF.

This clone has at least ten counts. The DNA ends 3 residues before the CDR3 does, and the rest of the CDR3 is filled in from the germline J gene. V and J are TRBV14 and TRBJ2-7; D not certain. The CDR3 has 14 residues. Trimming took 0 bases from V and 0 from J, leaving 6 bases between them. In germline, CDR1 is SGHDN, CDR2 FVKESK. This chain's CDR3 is CASSQDPLSYEQYF. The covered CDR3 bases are TGTGCCAGCAGCCAAGATCCTCTCTCCTACGAG.

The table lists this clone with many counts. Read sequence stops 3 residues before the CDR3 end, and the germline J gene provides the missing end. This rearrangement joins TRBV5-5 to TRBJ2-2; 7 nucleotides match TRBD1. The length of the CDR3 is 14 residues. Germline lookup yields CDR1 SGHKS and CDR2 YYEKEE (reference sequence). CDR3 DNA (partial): TGTGCCAGCAGCTTACAGGGGCGAGATGAAAAG. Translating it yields CASSLQGRDEK. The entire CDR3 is CASSLQGRDEKLFF. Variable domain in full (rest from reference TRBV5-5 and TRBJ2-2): DAGVTQSPTHLIKTRGQQVTLRCSPISGHKSVSWYQQVLGQGPQFIFQYYEKEERGRGNFPDRFSARQFPNYSSELNVNALLLGDSALYLCASSLQGRDEKLFFGEGSRLTVL.

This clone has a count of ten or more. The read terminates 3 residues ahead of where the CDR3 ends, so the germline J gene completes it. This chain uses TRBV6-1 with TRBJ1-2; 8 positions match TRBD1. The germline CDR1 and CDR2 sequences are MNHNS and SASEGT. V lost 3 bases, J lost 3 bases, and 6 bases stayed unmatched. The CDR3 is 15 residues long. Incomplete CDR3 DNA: TGTGCCAGCAGTGACTTTCGGACAGGGTACTATGGC. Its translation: CASSDFRTGYYG. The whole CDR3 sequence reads CASSDFRTGYYGYTF.

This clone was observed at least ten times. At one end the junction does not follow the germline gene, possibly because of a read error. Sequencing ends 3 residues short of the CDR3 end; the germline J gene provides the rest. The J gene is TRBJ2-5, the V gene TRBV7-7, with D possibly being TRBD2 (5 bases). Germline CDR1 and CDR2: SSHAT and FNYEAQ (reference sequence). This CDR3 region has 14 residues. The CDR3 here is CASSSGLLQETQYF. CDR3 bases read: TGTGCTAGCAGTTCCGGACTGCTACAAGAGACC.

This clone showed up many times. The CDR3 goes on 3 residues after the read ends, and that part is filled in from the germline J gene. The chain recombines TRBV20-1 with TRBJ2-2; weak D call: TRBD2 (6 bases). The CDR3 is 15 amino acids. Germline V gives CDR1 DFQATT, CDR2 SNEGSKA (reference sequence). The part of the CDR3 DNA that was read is TGCAGGGGGTGCAGGCGGGAAAATGACACCGGGGAG. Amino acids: CRGCRRENDTGE. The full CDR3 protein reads CRGCRRENDTGELFF.

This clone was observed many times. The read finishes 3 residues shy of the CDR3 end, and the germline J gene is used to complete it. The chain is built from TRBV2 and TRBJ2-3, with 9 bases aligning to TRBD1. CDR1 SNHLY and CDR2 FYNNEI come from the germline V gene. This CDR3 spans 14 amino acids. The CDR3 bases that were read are TGTGCCAGCAGTGAAGCAGGACAGGGGAAGACG. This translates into CASSEAGQGKT. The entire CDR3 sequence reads CASSEAGQGKTQYF.

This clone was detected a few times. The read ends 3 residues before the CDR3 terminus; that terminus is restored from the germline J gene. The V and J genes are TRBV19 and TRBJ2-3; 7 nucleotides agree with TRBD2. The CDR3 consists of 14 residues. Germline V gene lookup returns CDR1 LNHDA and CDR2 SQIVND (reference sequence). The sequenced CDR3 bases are TGTGCCAGTAGCGAAACTAGCGCTCAAGAGACG. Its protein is CASSETSAQET. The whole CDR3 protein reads CASSETSAQETQYF.

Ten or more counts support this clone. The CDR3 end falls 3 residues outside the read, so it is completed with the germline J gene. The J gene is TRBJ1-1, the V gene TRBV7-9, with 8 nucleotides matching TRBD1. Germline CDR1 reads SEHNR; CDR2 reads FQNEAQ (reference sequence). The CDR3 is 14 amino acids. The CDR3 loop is CASSPETGAGEAFF. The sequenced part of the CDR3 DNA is TGTGCCAGCAGCCCTGAGACAGGGGCGGGAGAA. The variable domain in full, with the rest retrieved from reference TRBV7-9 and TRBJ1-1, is DTGVSQNPRHKITKRGQNVTFRCDPISEHNRLYWYRQTLGQGPEFLTYFQNEAQLEKSRLLSDRFSAERPKGSFSTLEIQRTEQGDSAMYLCASSPETGAGEAFFGQGTRLTVV.

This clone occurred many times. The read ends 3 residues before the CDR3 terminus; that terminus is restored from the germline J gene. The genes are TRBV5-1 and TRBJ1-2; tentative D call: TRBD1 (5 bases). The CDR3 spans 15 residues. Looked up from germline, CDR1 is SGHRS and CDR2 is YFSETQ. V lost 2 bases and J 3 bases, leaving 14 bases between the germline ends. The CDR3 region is CASSLKLEGDYGYTF. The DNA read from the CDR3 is TGCGCCAGCAGCTTAAAACTCGAAGGGGACTATGGC.

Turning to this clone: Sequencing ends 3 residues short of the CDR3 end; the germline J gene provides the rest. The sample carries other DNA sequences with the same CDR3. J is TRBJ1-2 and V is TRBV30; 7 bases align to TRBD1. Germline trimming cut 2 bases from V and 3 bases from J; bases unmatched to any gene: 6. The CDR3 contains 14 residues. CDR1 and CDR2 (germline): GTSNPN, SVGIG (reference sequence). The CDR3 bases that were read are TGTGCCTGGAGTCGACAGGGCCGAGACTATGGC. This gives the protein CAWSRQGRDYG. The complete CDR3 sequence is CAWSRQGRDYGYTF.

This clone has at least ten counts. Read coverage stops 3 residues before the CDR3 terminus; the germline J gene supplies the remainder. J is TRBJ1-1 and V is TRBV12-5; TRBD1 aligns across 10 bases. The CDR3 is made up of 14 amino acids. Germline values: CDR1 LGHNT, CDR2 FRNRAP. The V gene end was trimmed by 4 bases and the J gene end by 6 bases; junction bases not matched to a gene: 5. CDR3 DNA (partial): TGTGCTAGTGGTTCCGACAGGGGGCTGGCTGAA. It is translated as CASGSDRGLAE. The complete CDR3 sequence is CASGSDRGLAEAFF.

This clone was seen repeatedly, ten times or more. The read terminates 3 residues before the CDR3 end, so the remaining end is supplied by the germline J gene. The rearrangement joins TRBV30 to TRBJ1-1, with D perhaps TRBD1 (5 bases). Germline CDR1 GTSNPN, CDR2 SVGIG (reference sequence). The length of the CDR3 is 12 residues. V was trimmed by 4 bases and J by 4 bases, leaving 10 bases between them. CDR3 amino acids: CAWIGAATEAFF. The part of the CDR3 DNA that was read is TGTGCCTGGATTGGGGCGGCCACTGAA.

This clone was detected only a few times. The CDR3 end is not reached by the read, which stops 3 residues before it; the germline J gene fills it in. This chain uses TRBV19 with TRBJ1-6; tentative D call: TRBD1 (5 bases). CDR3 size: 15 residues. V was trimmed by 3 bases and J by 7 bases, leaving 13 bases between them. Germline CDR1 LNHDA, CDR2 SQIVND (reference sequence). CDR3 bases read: TGTGCCAGTAGTATCTCTGAGGGACTCAATTCACCC. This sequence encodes CASSISEGLNSP. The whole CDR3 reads CASSISEGLNSPLHF.

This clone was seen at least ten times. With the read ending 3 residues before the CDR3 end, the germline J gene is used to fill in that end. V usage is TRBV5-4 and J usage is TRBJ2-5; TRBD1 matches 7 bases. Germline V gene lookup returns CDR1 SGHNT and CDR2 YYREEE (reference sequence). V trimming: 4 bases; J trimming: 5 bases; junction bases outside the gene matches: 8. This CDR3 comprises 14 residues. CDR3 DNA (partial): TGTGCCAGCAGCCAGCGACAGGGCGGGGAGACC. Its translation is CASSQRQGGET. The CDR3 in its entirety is CASSQRQGGETQYF.

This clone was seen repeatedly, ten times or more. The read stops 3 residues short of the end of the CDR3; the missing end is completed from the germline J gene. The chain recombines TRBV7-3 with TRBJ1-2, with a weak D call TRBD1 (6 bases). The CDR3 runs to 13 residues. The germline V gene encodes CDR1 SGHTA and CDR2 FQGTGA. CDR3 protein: CASSFGGREGYTF. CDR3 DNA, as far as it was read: TGTGCCAGCAGCTTCGGGGGGCGCGAGGGC.

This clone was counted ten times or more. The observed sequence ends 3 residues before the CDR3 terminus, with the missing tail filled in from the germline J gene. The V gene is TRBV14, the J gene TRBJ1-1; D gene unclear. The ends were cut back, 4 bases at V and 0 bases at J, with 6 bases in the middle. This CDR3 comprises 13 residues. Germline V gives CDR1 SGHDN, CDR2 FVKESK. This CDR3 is CASSPRVNTEAFF. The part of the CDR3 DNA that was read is TGTGCCAGCAGCCCGCGAGTGAACACTGAA.

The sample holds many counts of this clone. The sequenced part of the CDR3 DNA is TGCGCCAGCAGCGTCGGGACAGGGGGTGAA. It is translated as CASSVGTGGE. The CDR3 as a whole reads CASSVGTGGEAFF. V usage is TRBV5-1 and J usage is TRBJ1-1; 11 bases map to TRBD1. The read halts 3 residues ahead of the CDR3 end, with the missing end drawn from the germline J gene. The J segment lost 7 bases and the V segment lost 4 bases, leaving 3 bases of the junction unmatched. This CDR3 is 13 amino acids long. Germline V gene data show CDR1 as SGHRS and CDR2 as YFSETQ.

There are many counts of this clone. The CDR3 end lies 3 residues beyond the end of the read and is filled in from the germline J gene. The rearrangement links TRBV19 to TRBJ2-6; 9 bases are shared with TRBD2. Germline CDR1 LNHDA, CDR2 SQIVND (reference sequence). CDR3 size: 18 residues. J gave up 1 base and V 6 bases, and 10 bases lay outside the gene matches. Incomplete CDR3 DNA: TGTGCCAGTAGACCGGGACTAGCTGATAAATCTGGGGCCAACGTC. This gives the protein CASRPGLADKSGANV. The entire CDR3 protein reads CASRPGLADKSGANVLTF. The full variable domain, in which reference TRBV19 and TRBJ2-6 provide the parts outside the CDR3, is DGGITQSPKYLFRKEGQNVTLSCEQNLNHDAMYWYRQDPGQGLRLIYYSQIVNDFQKGDIAEGYSVSREKKESFPLTVTSAQKNPTAFYLCASRPGLADKSGANVLTFGAGSRLTVL.

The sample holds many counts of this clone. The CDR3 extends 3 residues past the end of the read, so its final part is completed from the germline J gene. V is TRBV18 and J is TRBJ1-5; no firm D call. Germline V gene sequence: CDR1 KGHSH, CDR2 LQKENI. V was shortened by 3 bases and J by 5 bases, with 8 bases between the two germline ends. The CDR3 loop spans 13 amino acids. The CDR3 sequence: CASSPTSDQPQHF. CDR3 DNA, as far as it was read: TGTGCCAGCTCACCTACCTCAGATCAGCCC.

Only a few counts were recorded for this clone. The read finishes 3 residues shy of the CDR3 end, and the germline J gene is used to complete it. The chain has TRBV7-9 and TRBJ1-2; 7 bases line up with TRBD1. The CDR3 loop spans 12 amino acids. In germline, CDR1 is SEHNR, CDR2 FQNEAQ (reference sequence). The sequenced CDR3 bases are TGTGCCAGCAGCCCAACAGGGGATGAC. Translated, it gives CASSPTGDD. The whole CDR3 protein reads CASSPTGDDYTF.

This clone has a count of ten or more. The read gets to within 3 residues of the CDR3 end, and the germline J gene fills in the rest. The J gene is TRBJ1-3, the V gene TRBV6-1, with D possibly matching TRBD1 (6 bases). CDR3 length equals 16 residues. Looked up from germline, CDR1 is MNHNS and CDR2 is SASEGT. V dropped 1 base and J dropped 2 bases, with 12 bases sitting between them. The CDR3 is CASSEGFQGTGNTIYF. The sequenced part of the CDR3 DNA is TGTGCCAGCAGTGAAGGTTTCCAGGGGACTGGAAACACC.